The 18 T cell receptor beta chains listed next were all sequenced from one sample in a study of T cell changes during pregnancy in multiple sclerosis. Here immunoSEQ multiplex PCR was the method, and the copy in TCRdb shows in-frame clones only, minus some. This table holds 75,000 to 95,000 clones, more than 85% found once. The input for sequencing was peripheral blood, taken before pregnancy. The source of these receptors is a female donor with multiple sclerosis, enrolled in a pregnancy study.

The chain combines TRBV13 with TRBJ2-7; no clear D gene. Trimming stripped 6 bases from V and 0 bases from J, with 12 bases between. The germline V gene encodes CDR1 PRHDT and CDR2 FYEKMQ (reference sequence). This CDR3 region has 14 residues. CDR3 coding DNA: TGTGCCAGCAGTCCCGACCCGGGCTCCTACGAGCAGTACTTC. It translates to CASSPDPGSYEQYF.

This CDR3 is CASRQHTEAFF. The DNA of the CDR3 is TGCGCCAGCAGGCAACATACTGAAGCTTTCTTT. V gene TRBV10-2 combines with J gene TRBJ1-1; D not certain. The V gene's germline CDR1 is WSHSY and CDR2 SAAADI. There are 11 residues in the CDR3. Trimming stripped 6 bases from V and 5 bases from J, with 7 bases between.

The chain uses TRBV14 and TRBJ2-2; 11 bases agree with TRBD2. With V trimmed by 4 bases and J by 3 bases, 7 bases remained unmatched. Per germline, CDR1 SGHDN and CDR2 FVKESK. The CDR3 has 17 residues. The CDR3 bases are TGTGCCAGCAGCCTACCATTACTAGCGGGGGACACCGGGGAGCTGTTTTTT. Its protein is CASSLPLLAGDTGELFF.

The chain employs TRBV7-3 and TRBJ2-7; D remains unclear. This CDR3 region has 13 residues. The germline gives CDR1 SGHTA, CDR2 FQGTGA. V lost 4 bases to trimming and J lost 1 base, with 8 bases between them. CDR3 nucleotide sequence: TGTGCCAGCAGCTATGGGCCTTCCTACGAGCAGTACTTC. Translation gives CASSYGPSYEQYF.

This sequence joins TRBV7-2 and TRBJ2-7, with D possibly being TRBD2 (6 bases). CDR1 and CDR2 from the germline V gene are SGHTA and FQGNSA. The CDR3 runs to 13 residues. Trimming pared 5 bases from V and 3 bases from J, leaving 11 bases between. In DNA, the CDR3 is TGTGCCAGCAGCACGGGACTTCGCTACGAGCAGTACTTC. Its protein is CASSTGLRYEQYF. The full variable domain, in which reference TRBV7-2 and TRBJ2-7 provide the parts outside the CDR3, is GAGVSQSPSNKVTEKGKDVELRCDPISGHTALYWYRQSLGQGLEFLIYFQGNSAPDKSGLPSDRFSAERTGGSVSTLTIQRTQQEDSAVYLCASSTGLRYEQYFGPGTRLTVT.

The J gene is TRBJ1-2, the V gene TRBV5-1, with D perhaps matching TRBD1 (6 bases). CDR1 and CDR2 from the germline V gene are SGHRS and YFSETQ. The CDR3 is 14 amino acids. V was shortened by 0 bases and J by 8 bases, with 14 bases between the two germline ends. For the CDR3, the DNA is TGCGCCAGCAGCTTGGGAGAGGACAGAGGGGGCTACACCTTC. Translation gives CASSLGEDRGGYTF.

V and J are TRBV2 and TRBJ2-7, with 10 bases that match TRBD1. The length of the CDR3 is 16 residues. The germline gives CDR1 SNHLY, CDR2 FYNNEI. J was trimmed by 2 bases and V by 4 bases; bases with no gene match: 8. The CDR3 sequence: CASSGRDRGLPYEQYF. In nucleotides, the CDR3 is TGTGCCAGCAGTGGGCGTGACAGGGGGCTCCCCTACGAGCAGTACTTC. Full variable domain (rest looked up from reference TRBV2 and TRBJ2-7): EPEVTQTPSHQVTQMGQEVILRCVPISNHLYFYWYRQILGQKVEFLVSFYNNEISEKSEIFDDQFSVERPDGSNFTLKIRSTKLEDSAMYFCASSGRDRGLPYEQYFGPGTRLTVT.

The V gene is TRBV6-1, the J gene TRBJ1-2; TRBD1 is a possible D gene (5 bases). CDR1 and CDR2 (germline): MNHNS, SASEGT. The CDR3 sequence is 18 residues long. V gave up 3 bases and J gave up 3 bases, with 23 bases separating them. The CDR3 DNA is TGTGCCAGCAGTGACCGCCTGCTGACGGGGGGGTGGGACTATGGCTACACCTTC. Translation gives CASSDRLLTGGWDYGYTF.

This clone appeared once. The chain employs TRBV7-2 and TRBJ1-2; D is unclear. Germline lookup yields CDR1 SGHTA and CDR2 FQGNSA. Trimming left V 5 bases short and J 5 bases short, with 6 bases between. This CDR3 is built from 11 residues. The CDR3 DNA reads as TGTGCCAGCAGCGGGAGGTATGGCTACACCTTC. As protein: CASSGRYGYTF. Full variable domain (remainder filled in from reference TRBV7-2 and TRBJ1-2): GAGVSQSPSNKVTEKGKDVELRCDPISGHTALYWYRQSLGQGLEFLIYFQGNSAPDKSGLPSDRFSAERTGGSVSTLTIQRTQQEDSAVYLCASSGRYGYTFGSGTRLTVV.

The chain couples TRBV5-1 to TRBJ1-4, with D tentatively TRBD1 (6 bases). The CDR3 consists of 15 residues. V was trimmed by 1 base and J by 4 bases, leaving 11 bases between them. Germline lookup yields CDR1 SGHRS and CDR2 YFSETQ. The CDR3 reads CASSLIDRSNEKLFF. CDR3 nucleotide sequence: TGCGCCAGCAGCTTGATTGACAGGAGTAATGAAAAACTGTTTTTT. Together with reference TRBV5-1 and TRBJ1-4, the CDR3 gives the full variable domain: KAGVTQTPRYLIKTRGQQVTLSCSPISGHRSVSWYQQTPGQGLQFLFEYFSETQRNKGNFPGRFSGRQFSNSRSEMNVSTLELGDSALYLCASSLIDRSNEKLFFGSGTQLSVL.

The chain's CDR3 is CATSRGPGQYEQYF. The CDR3 DNA reads TGTGCCACCAGCAGGGGACCGGGACAGTACGAGCAGTACTTC. The chain combines TRBV15 with TRBJ2-7, with TRBD1 identical over 7 bases. Per the germline V gene, CDR1 is LNHNV and CDR2 is YYDKDF (reference sequence). There are 14 residues in the CDR3. The V and J ends lost 3 bases and 4 bases, in that order; junction bases with no gene match: 6. The entire variable domain, with the rest obtained from reference TRBV15 and TRBJ2-7, is as follows: DAMVIQNPRYQVTQFGKPVTLSCSQTLNHNVMYWYQQKSSQAPKLLFHYYDKDFNNEADTPDNFQSRRPNTSFCFLDIRSPGLGDTAMYLCATSRGPGQYEQYFGPGTRLTVT.

The rearrangement uses TRBV28 and TRBJ2-7; 10 nucleotides agree with TRBD2. After removal of 8 bases from V and 0 bases from J, the junction contained 10 bases not matched to a gene. There are 16 residues in the CDR3. Per the germline V gene, CDR1 is MDHEN and CDR2 is SYDVKM. In DNA, the CDR3 is TGTGCCAGCCCACCGACAGCGGGGGGGTCCTCCTACGAGCAGTACTTC. Translation gives CASPPTAGGSSYEQYF.

The V call is TRBV7-8, the J call TRBJ1-1, with D unclear. Germline CDR1 and CDR2: SGHVS and FQNEAQ. The CDR3 covers 15 residues. Trimming took off 4 bases at V and 6 bases at J, with 18 bases between the two ends. The CDR3 loop is CASSSSRAVTSEAFF. The DNA for the CDR3 is TGTGCCAGCAGCTCTAGCCGGGCAGTAACTTCTGAAGCTTTCTTT.

In this sample, this clone turned up once. The chain couples TRBV12-5 to TRBJ1-2; D unresolved. Trimming took 1 base from V and 4 from J, leaving 7 bases between them. Germline loops: CDR1 LGHNT, CDR2 FRNRAP. CDR3 size: 13 residues. The CDR3 loop is CASGLGRIYGYTF. CDR3 nucleotide sequence: TGTGCTAGTGGTTTGGGGAGGATCTATGGCTACACCTTC.

J is TRBJ2-6 and V is TRBV4-3; tentatively, D is TRBD2 (6 bases). CDR1 is LGHNA and CDR2 is YSLEER in the germline V gene. CDR3 length equals 18 residues. V was trimmed by 4 bases and J by 0 bases, leaving 16 bases between them. CDR3 residues: CASSRGVSESSGANVLTF. The CDR3, as DNA: TGCGCCAGCAGCCGGGGGGTTAGCGAAAGCTCTGGGGCCAACGTCCTGACTTTC.

The chain couples TRBV9 to TRBJ2-2; D is undetermined. From germline, CDR1 is SGDLS and CDR2 YYNGEE. The CDR3 consists of 11 residues. The V gene lost 5 bases and the J gene lost 8 bases, with 7 bases spanning the gap. CDR3 sequence reads: CASRSRGELFF. DNA of the CDR3: TGTGCCAGCAGGTCGAGGGGGGAGCTGTTTTTT.

A single count supports this clone. This CDR3 reads CASSDRGDGYGYTF. The CDR3 coding sequence is TGTGCCAGTAGTGACAGGGGCGATGGCTATGGCTACACCTTC. The chain links TRBV19 to TRBJ1-2, with 8 bases that match TRBD1. This CDR3 region has 14 residues. V shed 5 bases, J shed 4 bases, and the junction held 6 bases outside the gene matches. Germline CDR1 reads LNHDA; CDR2 reads SQIVND (reference sequence).

The gene calls are TRBV5-1 and TRBJ1-4, with D perhaps matching TRBD1 (5 bases). Germline V gene lookup returns CDR1 SGHRS and CDR2 YFSETQ. This CDR3 spans 14 amino acids. V was pared by 5 bases and J by 0 bases, with 8 bases between. The CDR3 reads CASRTTATNEKLFF. The DNA for the CDR3 is TGCGCCAGCAGAACGACAGCAACTAATGAAAAACTGTTTTTT.